This T cell receptor (beta chain) was identified during a study of blood T cells in healthy people across ages. General observations from the study: Naive T cell percentage showed a strong correlation with the diversity of TCR beta.

In its sample, this clonotype was seen many times. No antigen is known for it. A minimum of 6 micrograms of total RNA was extracted per sample. PCR was performed a second time for roughly 6 to 12 cycles using a sample-barcoded 5' primer and a J-beta primer mix. TCRdb fed the 5' RACE reads into MiXCR, producing one record per CDR3 protein. The sample shows hundreds of thousands of distinct CDR3 sequences, roughly 26% of them seen only once. This TCR was sampled from a woman in her 70s in good health. The sequencing sample was made of blood.

CDR3 nucleotide sequence: TGTGCCAGCGCGACTAGCGGGTTCACAGATACGCAGTATTTT. It encodes CASATSGFTDTQYF. The V and J genes are TRBV9 and TRBJ2-3; 10 bases align to TRBD2. CDR1 is SGDLS, CDR2 YYNGEE, per germline. This CDR3 has 14 residues. Trimming took 7 bases from V and 2 from J; bases not matched to a gene: 4.